This T cell receptor beta chain was sequenced during a study of cytomegalovirus exposure and HLA in healthy donors. Study-wide findings and caveats: The sole available immune exposure information was CMV serostatus. Within an earlier analysis, most TCR beta V segments proved productive either about 87% or about 30% of the time. A link between a missense DCLRE1C variant and TCR beta V- and J-gene trimming emerged from a later analysis.

Healthy bone marrow donors formed the donor group. This clone was counted once. Its antigen is currently unknown. Per the germline V gene, CDR1 is SGHNT and CDR2 is YYREEE (reference sequence). J lost 4 bases, V lost 4 bases, and 7 bases had no gene match. The CDR3 has 15 residues. The primer mix had 60 Vbeta and 13 Jbeta primers. Profiled with immunoSEQ multiplex PCR; TCRdb holds only in-frame clones, not every one. The sample comprises roughly 120,000 clones, around 63% of which are singletons, and 10% rests with the top ten. This chain connects TRBV5-4 to TRBJ2-5, with 10 bases fitting TRBD1. The material sequenced was PBMCs. This sequence originates from a man in his forties in good health and CMV-seropositive. The chain's CDR3 is CASSEGQGRAETQYF. For the CDR3, the DNA is TGTGCCAGCAGCGAGGGACAGGGGAGGGCAGAGACCCAGTACTTC.